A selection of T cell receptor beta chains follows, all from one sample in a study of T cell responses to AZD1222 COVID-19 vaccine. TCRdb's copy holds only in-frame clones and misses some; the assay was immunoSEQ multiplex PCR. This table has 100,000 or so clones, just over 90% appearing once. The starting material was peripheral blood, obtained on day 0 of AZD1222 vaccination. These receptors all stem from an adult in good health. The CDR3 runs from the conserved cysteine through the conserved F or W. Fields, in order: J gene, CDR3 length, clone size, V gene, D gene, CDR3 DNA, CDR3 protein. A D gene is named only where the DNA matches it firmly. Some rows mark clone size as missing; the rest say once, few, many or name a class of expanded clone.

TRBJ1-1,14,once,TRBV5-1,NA,TGCGCCAGCAGCTTGGGCATGGGGAACACTGAAGCTTTCTTT,CASSLGMGNTEAFF
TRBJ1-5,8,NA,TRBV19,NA,TGTGCCAGTAGTATTCGGCATTTT,CASSIRHF
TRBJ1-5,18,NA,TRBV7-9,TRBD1,TGTGCCAGCAGCTTAATCGGGGGTGGGACAGGGGGAGATCAGCCCCAGCATTTT,CASSLIGGGTGGDQPQHF
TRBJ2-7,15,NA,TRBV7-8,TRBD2,TGTGCCAGCAGCGCAACCTGGGAGGGGCGTTACGAGCAGTACTTC,CASSATWEGRYEQYF
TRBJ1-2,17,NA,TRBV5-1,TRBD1,TGCGCCAGCAGCTTCGATGGGAGAGGGGGCGGAAGCTATGGCTACACCTTC,CASSFDGRGGGSYGYTF
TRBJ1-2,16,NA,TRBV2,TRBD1,TGTGCCAGCAGATCCCCCTCCGGGACAGGGGACTATGGCTACACCTTC,CASRSPSGTGDYGYTF
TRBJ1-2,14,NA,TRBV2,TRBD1,TGTGCCAGCAGCTCCGGGACAGGCCGCTATGGCTACACCTTC,CASSSGTGRYGYTF
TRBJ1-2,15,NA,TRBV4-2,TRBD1,TGTGCCAGCAGCCGACTGACAGGGGGGAACTATGGCTACACCTTC,CASSRLTGGNYGYTF
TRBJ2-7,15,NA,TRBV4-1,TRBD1,TGCGCCAGCAGCTATGGACAGGGAGCCTCCTACGAGCAGTACTTC,CASSYGQGASYEQYF
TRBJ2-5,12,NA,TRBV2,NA,TGTGCCAGCGGGACGGCTCAAGAGACCCAGTACTTC,CASGTAQETQYF
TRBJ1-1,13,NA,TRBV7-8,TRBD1,TGTGCCAGCAGCCAGACAGGGGGCACTGAAGCTTTCTTT,CASSQTGGTEAFF
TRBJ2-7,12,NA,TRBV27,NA,TGTGCCAGCAGTTCTACACACTACGAGCAGTACTTC,CASSSTHYEQYF
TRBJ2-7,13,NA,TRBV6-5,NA,TGTGCCAGCAGTTACTCGGGACCTCGGGAGCAGTACTTC,CASSYSGPREQYF
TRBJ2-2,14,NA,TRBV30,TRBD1,TGTGCCTGGAACCAGGGGGCGAACACCGGGGAGCTGTTTTTT,CAWNQGANTGELFF
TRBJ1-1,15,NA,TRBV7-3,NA,TGTGCCAGCAGCTCCCCTCGGACGGCGAACACTGAAGCTTTCTTT,CASSSPRTANTEAFF
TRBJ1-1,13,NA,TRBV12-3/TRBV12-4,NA,TGTGCCAGCAGTTTGATGGGGTACACTGAAGCTTTCTTT,CASSLMGYTEAFF
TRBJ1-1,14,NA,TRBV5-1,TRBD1,TGCGCCAGCAGCTCCCAGGGGGCCTACACTGAAGCTTTCTTT,CASSSQGAYTEAFF
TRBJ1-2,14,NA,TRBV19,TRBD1,TGTGCCAGCTCACGGACAGGGGATAACTATGGCTACACCTTC,CASSRTGDNYGYTF
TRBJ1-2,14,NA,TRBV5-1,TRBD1,TGCGCCAGCAGCGTTAGGACAGGCGACTATGGCTACACCTTC,CASSVRTGDYGYTF
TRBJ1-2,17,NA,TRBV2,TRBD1,TGTGCCAGCAGTGTTTCCACGGACAGGGGCTCTTCCTATGGCTACACCTTC,CASSVSTDRGSSYGYTF
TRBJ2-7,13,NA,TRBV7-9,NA,TGTGCCAGCAGCTTAGCGAACAGCGAGGAGCAGTACTTC,CASSLANSEEQYF
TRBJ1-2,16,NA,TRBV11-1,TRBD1,TGTGCCAGCAGCCTGGACAGGGGGCGAGCTAACTATGGCTACACCTTC,CASSLDRGRANYGYTF
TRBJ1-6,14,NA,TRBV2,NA,TGTGCCAGCACTGGGGGGATAGAAGGTTCACCCCTCCACTTT,CASTGGIEGSPLHF
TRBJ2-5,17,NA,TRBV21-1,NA,TGTGCCAGCAGCAAAGCGCTGGGTCTAGCGGGAGAAGAGACCCAGTACTTC,CASSKALGLAGEETQYF
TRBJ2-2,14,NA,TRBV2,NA,TGTGCCAGCAGTCCATCGATTGTAACCGGGGAGCTGTTTTTT,CASSPSIVTGELFF
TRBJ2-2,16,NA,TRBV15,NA,TGTGCCACCAGCACCCGGGACGGCCAGAACACCGGGGAGCTGTTTTTT,CATSTRDGQNTGELFF
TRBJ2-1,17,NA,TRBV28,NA,TGTGCCAGCAGTCCCGGCTGGGGTGTGACGTCCTTCAGTGAGCAGTTCTTC,CASSPGWGVTSFSEQFF
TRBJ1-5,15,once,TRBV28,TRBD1,TGTGCCAGCAGCCCGGACAGGAATCTTGATCAGCCCCAGCATTTT,CASSPDRNLDQPQHF
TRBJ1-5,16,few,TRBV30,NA,TGTGCCTGGACGGGTCAGGGAGACCCTAGCAATCAGCCCCAGCATTTT,CAWTGQGDPSNQPQHF
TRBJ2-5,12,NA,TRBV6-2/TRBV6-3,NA,TGTGCCAGCAGCTTCAGGAGGGAGACCCAGTACTTC,CASSFRRETQYF
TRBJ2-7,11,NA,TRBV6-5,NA,TGTGCCAGCAGCAACAACTACGAGCAGTACTTC,CASSNNYEQYF
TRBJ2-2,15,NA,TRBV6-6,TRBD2,TGTGCCAGCAGTGTAAGCGGGGGAGACACCGGGGAGCTGTTTTTT,CASSVSGGDTGELFF
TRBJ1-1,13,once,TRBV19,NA,TGTGCCAGTAGCCTCGGGCGTAACACTGAAGCTTTCTTT,CASSLGRNTEAFF
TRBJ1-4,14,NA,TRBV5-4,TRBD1,TGTGCCAGCAGCTTGACAGGGGGCACTGAAAAACTGTTTTTT,CASSLTGGTEKLFF
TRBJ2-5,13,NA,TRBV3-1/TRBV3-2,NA,TGTGCCAGCAGCCAGAGAAATCAAGAGACCCAGTACTTC,CASSQRNQETQYF
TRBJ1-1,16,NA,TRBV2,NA,TGTGCCAGCATCCAAACCATGGACAGATCGAACACTGAAGCTTTCTTT,CASIQTMDRSNTEAFF
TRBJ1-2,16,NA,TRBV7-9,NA,TGTGCCAGCAGCTTAGTGCATCGGGCCTCTGCTGGCGGCTACACCTTC,CASSLVHRASAGGYTF
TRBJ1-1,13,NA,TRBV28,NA,TGTGCCAGCAGTTTAGGGTGGAACACTGAAGCTTTCTTT,CASSLGWNTEAFF
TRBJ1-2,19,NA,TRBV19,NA,TGTGCCAGGACTCCCCGGTTCCCACCTTCGGAACCTGGTGCCTATGGCTACACCTTC,CARTPRFPPSEPGAYGYTF
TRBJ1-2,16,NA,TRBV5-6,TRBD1,TGTGCCAGCAGCTTGGTCAGGGGGGAACGTAACTATGGCTACACCTTC,CASSLVRGERNYGYTF
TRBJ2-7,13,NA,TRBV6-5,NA,TGTGCCAGCAGTTTGGGACTTAAGAACGAGCAGTACTTC,CASSLGLKNEQYF
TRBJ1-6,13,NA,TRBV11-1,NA,TGTGCCAGCAGCAGGGACGGAGGTTCACCCCTCCACTTT,CASSRDGGSPLHF
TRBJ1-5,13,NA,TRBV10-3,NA,TGTGCCATCAGTGTCAGGGACAATCAGCCCCAGCATTTT,CAISVRDNQPQHF
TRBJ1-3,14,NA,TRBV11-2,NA,TGTGCCAGCAGCTTGGGTCTCTCTGGAAACACCATATATTTT,CASSLGLSGNTIYF
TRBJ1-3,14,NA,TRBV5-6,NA,TGTGCCAGCAGCTTGACTGGCTCTGGAAACACCATATATTTT,CASSLTGSGNTIYF
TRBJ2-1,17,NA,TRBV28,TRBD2,TGTGCCAGTTCCCGTGCCGGAGGGCGGGGGTCCTACAATGAGCAGTTCTTC,CASSRAGGRGSYNEQFF
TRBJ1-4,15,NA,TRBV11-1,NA,TGTGCCAGCAGCGCATACAGGGAGGTGAAGGAAAAACTGTTTTTT,CASSAYREVKEKLFF
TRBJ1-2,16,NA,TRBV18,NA,TGTGCCAGCTCACCACCACCCCTGACGGGACGCGGTGGCTACACCTTC,CASSPPPLTGRGGYTF
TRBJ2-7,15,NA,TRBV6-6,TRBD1,TGTGCCAGCAGTTACTCGGGACAGAGCTCCTACGAGCAGTACTTC,CASSYSGQSSYEQYF
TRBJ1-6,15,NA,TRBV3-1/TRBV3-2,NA,TGTGCCAGCAGCCAAACCGGGCCCCCCGATTCACCCCTCCACTTT,CASSQTGPPDSPLHF
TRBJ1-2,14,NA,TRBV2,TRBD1,TGTGCCAGCAGTGTGGAGACAGGGGTCTATGGCTACACCTTC,CASSVETGVYGYTF
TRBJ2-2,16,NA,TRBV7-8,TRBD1,TGTGCCAGCAGCTTGCCGGGACAGGCGAACACCGGGGAGCTGTTTTTT,CASSLPGQANTGELFF
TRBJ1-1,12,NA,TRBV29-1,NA,TGCAGCGTCCAGGGAGGGTACACTGAAGCTTTCTTT,CSVQGGYTEAFF
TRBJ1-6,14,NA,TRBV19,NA,TGTGCCAGTAGTAGTGTGGAAGGGCACTCACCCCTCCACTTT,CASSSVEGHSPLHF